The rows below give T cell receptor beta chains drawn from one sample of a study of PD-1 blockade in mismatch repair-deficient tumors. Clones were sequenced by immunoSEQ multiplex PCR, and TCRdb holds only the in-frame ones, with some missing. In the table there are around 120,000 clones, about 85% of which are singletons. The specimen was peripheral blood, collected 44 weeks after starting pembrolizumab. The receptors were sampled from an adult with mismatch repair-deficient cancer. Both conserved end residues are part of each CDR3. The D gene is left open where the match is weak. The size field is filled for only some rows; it gives once, few, many or a size class.

size: NA; V: TRBV7-6; J: TRBJ1-3; D: TRBD1; CDR3: CASSLGRTGGNTIYF; DNA: TGTGCCAGCAGCTTAGGCCGGACAGGAGGAAACACCATATATTTT
size: NA; V: TRBV15; J: TRBJ1-5; D: NA; CDR3: CATSRDEGYGQPQHF; DNA: TGTGCCACCAGCAGAGATGAGGGGTACGGTCAGCCCCAGCATTTT
size: many; V: TRBV4-3; J: TRBJ2-2; D: NA; CDR3: CASSQETGQPANTGELFF; DNA: TGCGCCAGCAGCCAAGAAACAGGACAGCCTGCGAACACCGGGGAGCTGTTTTTT
size: NA; V: TRBV28; J: TRBJ2-1; D: NA; CDR3: CASRRWEPPLNEQFF; DNA: TGTGCCAGCCGCAGGTGGGAGCCCCCCCTAAATGAGCAGTTCTTC
size: NA; V: TRBV2; J: TRBJ1-1; D: TRBD1; CDR3: CARERTGLNTEAFF; DNA: TGTGCCAGAGAAAGGACAGGGCTGAACACTGAAGCTTTCTTT
size: few; V: TRBV7-3; J: TRBJ1-2; D: NA; CDR3: CASSLNWERGYTF; DNA: TGTGCCAGCAGCTTAAACTGGGAAAGAGGCTACACCTTC
size: NA; V: TRBV6-1; J: TRBJ1-2; D: NA; CDR3: CASSVYAGNYGYTF; DNA: TGTGCCAGCAGTGTCTATGCAGGGAACTATGGCTACACCTTC
size: once; V: TRBV18; J: TRBJ1-4; D: NA; CDR3: CASSPPPGDEKLFF; DNA: TGTGCCAGCTCACCACCACCAGGGGATGAAAAACTGTTTTTT
size: NA; V: TRBV19; J: TRBJ1-5; D: NA; CDR3: CASSIVGKNQPQHF; DNA: TGTGCCAGTAGTATAGTGGGGAAAAACCAGCCCCAGCATTTT
size: NA; V: TRBV29-1; J: TRBJ2-2; D: TRBD2; CDR3: CSVVLAGYTGELFF; DNA: TGCAGCGTTGTACTAGCGGGATACACCGGGGAGCTGTTTTTT
size: NA; V: TRBV4-1; J: TRBJ1-4; D: NA; CDR3: CASSLSLGKLFF; DNA: TGCGCCAGCAGCCTTTCCTTGGGAAAACTGTTTTTT
size: NA; V: TRBV6-5; J: TRBJ2-3; D: NA; CDR3: CASSRTTSTDTQYF; DNA: TGTGCCAGCAGCAGGACTACCAGCACAGATACGCAGTATTTT
size: NA; V: TRBV5-1; J: TRBJ2-2; D: TRBD2; CDR3: CASSSSPSGRPLTGELFF; DNA: TGCGCCAGCAGCTCCTCCCCTAGCGGGAGGCCACTCACCGGGGAGCTGTTTTTT
size: NA; V: TRBV4-1; J: TRBJ2-1; D: TRBD2; CDR3: CASSQVSRLAGALSSYNEQFF; DNA: TGCGCCAGCAGCCAAGTCAGTAGACTAGCGGGAGCCCTGAGCTCCTACAATGAGCAGTTCTTC